This is a list of T cell receptor beta chains from one sample in a study of long-term antiretroviral therapy in people with HIV. Data came from immunoSEQ multiplex PCR; TCRdb stores just in-frame clones and leaves some out. The sample shows more than 20,000 clones, 70% to 90% of them seen only once. The specimen was unsorted PBMCs, collected just over 2.6 years after starting antiretroviral therapy. All receptors derive from a man in his forties or fifties with HIV. Both conserved end residues are part of each CDR3. The order of the fields is clone size, V gene, J gene, D gene, CDR3 protein, CDR3 DNA. A D gene is named only where the DNA matches it firmly. Part of the rows lack a size; the others show once, few, many or a class for expanded clones.

clone size: once
V gene: TRBV27
J gene: TRBJ2-7
D gene: -
CDR3 protein: CASSGLSGPYEQYF
CDR3 DNA: TGTGCCAGCAGTGGCTTATCGGGACCTTACGAGCAGTACTTC

clone size: -
V gene: TRBV11-2
J gene: TRBJ1-2
D gene: -
CDR3 protein: CASSLGQGRGYTF
CDR3 DNA: TGTGCCAGCAGCTTAGGCCAGGGCCGTGGCTACACCTTC

clone size: once
V gene: TRBV2
J gene: TRBJ1-1
D gene: -
CDR3 protein: CASRSDTIGAFF
CDR3 DNA: TGTGCCAGCAGAAGCGACACCATTGGAGCTTTCTTT

clone size: -
V gene: TRBV5-4
J gene: TRBJ2-1
D gene: TRBD2
CDR3 protein: CASSFQGGGNEQFF
CDR3 DNA: TGTGCCAGCAGCTTCCAAGGCGGGGGCAATGAGCAGTTCTTC

clone size: -
V gene: TRBV10-1
J gene: TRBJ2-1
D gene: TRBD1
CDR3 protein: CASSETGVEYNEQFF
CDR3 DNA: TGCGCCAGCAGTGAGACAGGGGTGGAATACAATGAGCAGTTCTTC

clone size: -
V gene: TRBV19
J gene: TRBJ2-6
D gene: -
CDR3 protein: CASSSTGQAGANVLTF
CDR3 DNA: TGTGCCAGTAGTTCCACAGGGCAAGCCGGGGCCAACGTCCTGACTTTC

clone size: -
V gene: TRBV28
J gene: TRBJ1-2
D gene: -
CDR3 protein: CASSLDGGVGTNYGYTF
CDR3 DNA: TGTGCCAGCAGTTTAGACGGGGGGGTGGGTACTAACTATGGCTACACCTTC

clone size: once
V gene: TRBV29-1
J gene: TRBJ2-6
D gene: -
CDR3 protein: CSVNEGGANVLTF
CDR3 DNA: TGCAGCGTGAATGAGGGCGGGGCCAACGTCCTGACTTTC

clone size: -
V gene: TRBV29-1
J gene: TRBJ2-3
D gene: -
CDR3 protein: CSVEKGADTQYF
CDR3 DNA: TGCAGCGTTGAAAAGGGTGCAGATACGCAGTATTTT

clone size: few
V gene: TRBV19
J gene: TRBJ1-2
D gene: -
CDR3 protein: CASSTAHTNYGYTF
CDR3 DNA: TGTGCCAGTAGCACCGCGCACACTAACTATGGCTACACCTTC

clone size: -
V gene: TRBV10-3
J gene: TRBJ1-1
D gene: TRBD1
CDR3 protein: CAISEGGRENTEAFF
CDR3 DNA: TGTGCCATCAGTGAAGGGGGCAGAGAGAACACTGAAGCTTTCTTT

clone size: -
V gene: TRBV5-6
J gene: TRBJ2-3
D gene: -
CDR3 protein: CASSLEADTQYF
CDR3 DNA: TGTGCCAGCAGCTTGGAAGCAGATACGCAGTATTTT

clone size: once
V gene: TRBV29-1
J gene: TRBJ1-1
D gene: -
CDR3 protein: CSVDREGTVAFF
CDR3 DNA: TGCAGCGTTGATCGCGAGGGGACCGTAGCTTTCTTT

clone size: -
V gene: TRBV5-1
J gene: TRBJ2-5
D gene: -
CDR3 protein: CASSLYPGTGELETQYF
CDR3 DNA: TGCGCCAGCAGCTTGTATCCCGGGACGGGTGAATTGGAGACCCAGTACTTC

clone size: once
V gene: TRBV7-3
J gene: TRBJ2-1
D gene: -
CDR3 protein: CASSEEKGIDEQFF
CDR3 DNA: TGTGCCAGCAGCGAAGAAAAGGGCATCGATGAGCAGTTCTTC

clone size: -
V gene: TRBV7-2
J gene: TRBJ1-3
D gene: TRBD1
CDR3 protein: CASSRDRGSGNTIYF
CDR3 DNA: TGTGCCAGCAGCCGGGACAGGGGAAGTGGAAACACCATATATTTT

clone size: -
V gene: TRBV21-1
J gene: TRBJ2-6
D gene: -
CDR3 protein: CASSKAFRSAGANVLTF
CDR3 DNA: TGTGCCAGCAGCAAAGCGTTTAGATCGGCTGGGGCCAACGTCCTGACTTTC

clone size: few
V gene: TRBV5-1
J gene: TRBJ2-7
D gene: TRBD2
CDR3 protein: CASSLELAVVGYEQYF
CDR3 DNA: TGCGCCAGCAGCTTAGAACTAGCGGTAGTTGGCTACGAGCAGTACTTC

clone size: -
V gene: TRBV30
J gene: TRBJ1-2
D gene: -
CDR3 protein: CAWSPGGGSYGYTF
CDR3 DNA: TGTGCCTGGAGTCCCGGGGGCGGTAGCTATGGCTACACCTTC

clone size: -
V gene: TRBV9
J gene: TRBJ2-4
D gene: -
CDR3 protein: CASSSLGPKNIQYF
CDR3 DNA: TGTGCCAGCAGCTCCCTCGGCCCCAAAAACATTCAGTACTTC

clone size: few
V gene: TRBV11-2
J gene: TRBJ1-6
D gene: -
CDR3 protein: CASSLGGLGSPLHF
CDR3 DNA: TGTGCCAGCAGCTTGGGCGGGTTGGGTTCACCCCTCCACTTT

clone size: few
V gene: TRBV10-1
J gene: TRBJ2-7
D gene: -
CDR3 protein: CASSEVKREQYF
CDR3 DNA: TGCGCCAGCAGTGAGGTGAAGCGGGAGCAGTACTTC

clone size: -
V gene: TRBV4-3
J gene: TRBJ1-4
D gene: TRBD1
CDR3 protein: CASSRTGTGDARLFF
CDR3 DNA: TGCGCCAGCAGCCGTACCGGGACAGGGGACGCCAGACTGTTTTTT

clone size: -
V gene: TRBV11-2
J gene: TRBJ1-3
D gene: TRBD1
CDR3 protein: CASSLGTGVGRATGNTIYF
CDR3 DNA: TGTGCCAGCAGCCTGGGGACAGGGGTAGGTCGAGCGACTGGAAACACCATATATTTT

clone size: -
V gene: TRBV25-1
J gene: TRBJ1-1
D gene: -
CDR3 protein: CASSEAVSSGKAFF
CDR3 DNA: TGTGCCAGCAGTGAAGCGGTATCATCCGGAAAAGCTTTCTTT

clone size: -
V gene: TRBV6-5
J gene: TRBJ2-5
D gene: TRBD1
CDR3 protein: CASSLDRAETQYF
CDR3 DNA: TGTGCCAGCAGCTTAGACAGGGCGGAGACCCAGTACTTC

clone size: -
V gene: TRBV19
J gene: TRBJ2-3
D gene: TRBD1
CDR3 protein: CASSAGQGGGDTDTQYF
CDR3 DNA: TGTGCCAGTTCTGCTGGACAGGGCGGCGGGGACACAGATACGCAGTATTTT

clone size: -
V gene: TRBV5-1
J gene: TRBJ1-3
D gene: TRBD1
CDR3 protein: CASSLRTGAGNTIYF
CDR3 DNA: TGCGCCAGCAGCTTGCGGACAGGGGCTGGAAACACCATATATTTT

clone size: -
V gene: TRBV27
J gene: TRBJ2-3
D gene: -
CDR3 protein: CASSQGTAGDTQYF
CDR3 DNA: TGTGCCAGCAGTCAGGGAACCGCGGGCGATACGCAGTATTTT

clone size: -
V gene: TRBV6-5
J gene: TRBJ1-5
D gene: -
CDR3 protein: CASSPGAGNQPQHF
CDR3 DNA: TGTGCCAGCAGTCCAGGAGCGGGGAATCAGCCCCAGCATTTT

clone size: -
V gene: TRBV27
J gene: TRBJ2-7
D gene: TRBD2
CDR3 protein: CASSLSWREGYEQYF
CDR3 DNA: TGTGCCAGCAGTTTATCCTGGCGGGAGGGCTACGAGCAGTACTTC

clone size: -
V gene: TRBV6-6
J gene: TRBJ2-7
D gene: -
CDR3 protein: CASSYSTGGSYEQYF
CDR3 DNA: TGTGCCAGCAGTTACTCGACTGGCGGATCCTACGAGCAGTACTTC

clone size: -
V gene: TRBV27
J gene: TRBJ2-6
D gene: -
CDR3 protein: CASSLKTSGANVLTF
CDR3 DNA: TGTGCCAGCAGTTTAAAGACCTCTGGGGCCAACGTCCTGACTTTC

clone size: -
V gene: TRBV29-1
J gene: TRBJ2-1
D gene: TRBD2
CDR3 protein: CSVVRWEGPYNEQFF
CDR3 DNA: TGCAGCGTTGTGAGGTGGGAGGGCCCTTACAATGAGCAGTTCTTC

clone size: -
V gene: TRBV28
J gene: TRBJ2-2
D gene: -
CDR3 protein: CASSQVNTGELFF
CDR3 DNA: TGTGCCAGCAGCCAGGTGAACACCGGGGAGCTGTTTTTT

clone size: -
V gene: TRBV11-3
J gene: TRBJ1-5
D gene: TRBD1
CDR3 protein: CASSLVMGQGQSNQPQHF
CDR3 DNA: TGTGCCAGCAGCTTAGTTATGGGACAGGGCCAAAGCAATCAGCCCCAGCATTTT

clone size: -
V gene: TRBV27
J gene: TRBJ2-5
D gene: TRBD2
CDR3 protein: CASSVAGFQETQYF
CDR3 DNA: TGTGCCAGCAGCGTAGCGGGTTTCCAAGAGACCCAGTACTTC